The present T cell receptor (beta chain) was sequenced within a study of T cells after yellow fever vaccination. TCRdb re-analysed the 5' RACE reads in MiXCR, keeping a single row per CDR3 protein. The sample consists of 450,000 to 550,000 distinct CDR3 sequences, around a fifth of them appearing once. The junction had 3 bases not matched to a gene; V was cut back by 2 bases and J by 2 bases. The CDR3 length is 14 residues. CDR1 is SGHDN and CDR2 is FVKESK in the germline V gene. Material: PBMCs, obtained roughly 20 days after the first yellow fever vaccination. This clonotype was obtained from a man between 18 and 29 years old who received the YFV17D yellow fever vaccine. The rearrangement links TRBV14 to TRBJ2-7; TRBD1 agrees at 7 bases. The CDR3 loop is CASSQFTGAYEQYF. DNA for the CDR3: TGTGCCAGCAGCCAATTCACAGGGGCCTACGAGCAGTACTTC.